This T cell receptor beta chain was found in a study of identical twins. The study, taken as a whole, reports: Donors were not followed over many years; analysis was cross-sectional.

MiXCR, applied by TCRdb to the 5' RACE reads, yields one record per CDR3 protein. The sample lists about 790,000 distinct CDR3 sequences, 15% to 20% occurring once. The CDR3 is made up of 15 amino acids. Trimming removed 0 bases at V and 0 bases at J, with 9 bases between. Germline CDR1 SGHRS, CDR2 YFSETQ. This clonotype was seen a handful of times. Antigen specificity is unknown. This sample was also put to use in a study of T cells expressing NK-cell markers. That source reports: Leadership of the CD3+CD56-NKG2C+ fraction also belonged to these clonotypes in a handful of donors.

The sequenced material came from PBMCs. The chain recombines TRBV5-1 with TRBJ1-1; tentative D call: TRBD1 (5 bases). The clonotype originates from a woman between 18 and 29 years old in good health. The chain's CDR3 is CASSLGQTMNTEAFF. For the CDR3, the DNA is TGCGCCAGCAGCTTGGGACAGACGATGAACACTGAAGCTTTCTTT.